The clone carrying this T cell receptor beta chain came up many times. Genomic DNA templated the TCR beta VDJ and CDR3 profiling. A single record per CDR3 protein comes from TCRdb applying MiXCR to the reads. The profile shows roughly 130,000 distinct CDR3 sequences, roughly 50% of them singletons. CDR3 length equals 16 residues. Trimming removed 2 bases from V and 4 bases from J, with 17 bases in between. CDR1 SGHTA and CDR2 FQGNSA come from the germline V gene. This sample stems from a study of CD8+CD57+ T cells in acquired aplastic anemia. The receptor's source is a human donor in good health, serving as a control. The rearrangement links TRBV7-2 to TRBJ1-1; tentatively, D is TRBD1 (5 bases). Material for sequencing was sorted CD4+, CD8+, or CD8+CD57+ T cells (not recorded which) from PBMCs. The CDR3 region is CASSLQSQAAGTEAFF. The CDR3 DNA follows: TGTGCCAGCAGCTTACAGTCACAGGCCGCGGGCACTGAAGCTTTCTTT.